These 2 T cell receptor beta chains were sequenced from one sample in a study of blood T cell repertoires in COVID-19 (dated by TCRdb to 2018 to 2020). The method was the immunoSEQ multiplex PCR assay. TCRdb provides this immuneACCESS table in a form limited to in-frame rearrangements. Some clones are lacking; in checked studies, under half of them reflect an unresolved V gene, and why the rest are absent is not known. The sample includes tens of thousands of clones, with about nine tenths observed a single time. The ten largest make up roughly 2% of the sample. The sample consisted of peripheral blood. Source of these receptors: a woman in her forties or fifties in a cohort sampled during active COVID-19.

The chain recombines TRBV5-4 with TRBJ1-1; D is ambiguous. This CDR3 has 14 residues. Trimming left V 5 bases short and J 3 bases short, with 14 bases between. Germline V lookup: CDR1 SGHNT, CDR2 YYREEE (reference sequence). Written as DNA, the CDR3 is TGTGCCAGCAGTTATATTACAGCCCACACTGAAGCTTTCTTT. It specifies CASSYITAHTEAFF.

The CDR3 here is CASSRSARGQETQYF. The DNA for the CDR3 is TGCGCCAGCAGCCGCTCAGCCCGGGGCCAAGAGACCCAGTACTTC. The rearrangement joins TRBV4-1 to TRBJ2-5; possibly TRBD2 for D (5 bases). CDR1 is MGHRA and CDR2 is YSYEKL in the germline V gene. CDR3 length: 15 amino acids. The V end lost 4 bases, the J end lost 1 base, and 13 bases lay between the germline ends.